The rows below give T cell receptor beta chains drawn from one sample of a study of cytomegalovirus exposure and HLA in healthy donors. Assay used: immunoSEQ multiplex PCR; TCRdb lists only in-frame clones, some missing. The sample yields some 75,000 clones, about 78% seen once. Sequenced input: PBMCs. These receptors came from a young man in good health and CMV-seropositive. CDR3s include the opening cysteine and the closing phenylalanine or tryptophan. A D gene is named only where the DNA matches it firmly. Not every row has a clone size; where given, it reads once, few, many or a size class.

D | J | V | size | CDR3 | DNA
NA | TRBJ2-1 | TRBV29-1 | NA | CSANVRGAYEQFF | TGCAGCGCCAACGTCCGGGGAGCCTATGAGCAGTTCTTC
TRBD2 | TRBJ2-4 | TRBV9 | NA | CASSVAGGLAKNIQYF | TGTGCCAGCAGCGTAGCGGGGGGACTAGCCAAAAACATTCAGTACTTC
NA | TRBJ2-1 | TRBV6-5 | NA | CASRRYNEQFF | TGTGCCAGCCGGAGGTACAATGAGCAGTTCTTC
NA | TRBJ2-7 | TRBV28 | once | CASSLEEAGYEQYF | TGTGCCAGCAGTTTAGAGGAGGCGGGCTACGAGCAGTACTTC
NA | TRBJ2-7 | TRBV6-6 | NA | CASSPGPYEQYF | TGTGCCAGCTCTCCAGGGCCCTACGAGCAGTACTTC
NA | TRBJ2-1 | TRBV29-1 | NA | CSAFTESSYNEQFF | TGCAGCGCTTTCACCGAGAGCTCCTACAATGAGCAGTTCTTC
NA | TRBJ2-7 | TRBV28 | NA | CASSTLGGEQYF | TGTGCCAGCAGTACTCTCGGGGGCGAGCAGTACTTC
TRBD1 | TRBJ2-7 | TRBV6-5 | NA | CASRPTGVREQYF | TGTGCCAGCAGGCCGACAGGGGTTCGGGAGCAGTACTTC
NA | TRBJ2-1 | TRBV29-1 | NA | CSANPGLSQFF | TGCAGCGCCAATCCGGGACTCTCTCAGTTCTTC
NA | TRBJ1-4 | TRBV2 | NA | CASRERDEKLFF | TGTGCCAGCCGGGAACGGGATGAAAAACTGTTTTTT
TRBD1 | TRBJ1-1 | TRBV6-6 | few | CASSRQGDTEAFF | TGTGCCAGCAGTCGACAGGGAGACACTGAAGCTTTCTTT
NA | TRBJ1-1 | TRBV5-4 | few | CASSLGTVRITEAFF | TGTGCCAGCAGCTTGGGGACAGTCCGTATCACTGAAGCTTTCTTT
NA | TRBJ1-5 | TRBV25-1 | NA | CARTGANQPQHF | TGTGCCAGAACAGGAGCCAATCAGCCCCAGCATTTT
NA | TRBJ1-1 | TRBV6-5 | NA | CASSYGNSATSEAFF | TGTGCCAGCAGTTACGGTAACAGTGCCACATCTGAAGCTTTCTTT